The clone carrying this TCR beta chain was counted at least ten times. Germline V gives CDR1 SQVTM, CDR2 ANQGSEA. The CDR3 runs to 13 residues. The trim removed 6 bases at V and 9 bases at J, leaving 8 bases unmatched. These data are taken from a study of T cells in Graves' hyperthyroidism and ophthalmopathy. Graves' hyperthyroidism qualified as stable when ophthalmopathy did not progress within 18 months. In patients aged 18 to 65, hyperthyroidism was newly diagnosed, with duration under 2 months. Patients having uncontrolled infection, another autoimmune disease, pregnancy or lactation were not included. RNA transcripts yielded amplified TCR beta CDR3 regions. HTBI primers drove first-round RT-PCR of the TCR CDR3. Via MiXCR, TCRdb re-called the multiplex PCR reads, giving one row per CDR3 protein. Among 600,000 to 650,000 distinct CDR3 sequences, around 15% were seen once, and the ten largest hold around 3.9%.

The sequence was obtained from a woman under 40 with Graves' hyperthyroidism. The sequenced sample was blood. The chain is built from TRBV29-1 and TRBJ2-1; TRBD2 agrees at 10 bases. CDR3 in DNA: TGCAGCGTACTAAGCGGGAGGGCCGGTGAGCAGTTCTTC. Encoded protein: CSVLSGRAGEQFF.